This is a list of T cell receptor beta chains from one sample in a study of shared clonotypes between healthy human individuals. The method was immunoSEQ multiplex PCR; TCRdb's version includes in-frame clones alone and lacks a portion of them. The sample carries more than 550,000 clones, about 92% recorded once. The specimen was naive CD8+ T cells sorted from blood. Receptor source: a young man in good health. Both conserved end residues are part of each CDR3. D genes are given only for firm matches. Only part of the rows carry a size: once, few, many, or a class if the clone is expanded.

TRBD1	TRBV4-2	TRBJ2-1	-	TGTGCCAGCAGACTTGAACAGGGGAGCTCCTACAATGAGCAGTTCTTC	CASRLEQGSSYNEQFF
TRBD1	TRBV28	TRBJ1-5	-	TGTGCCAGCAGTCAAGACAGGGGGCAAAGTCAGCCCCAGCATTTT	CASSQDRGQSQPQHF
-	TRBV28	TRBJ2-2	-	TGTGCCAGCAGTTCCGACAGGGAGGACACCGGGGAGCTGTTTTTT	CASSSDREDTGELFF
-	TRBV7-2	TRBJ2-2	-	TGTGCCAGCAGCCCGGGAGAGGGGAAGGGCACCGGGGAGCTGTTTTTT	CASSPGEGKGTGELFF
TRBD2	TRBV25-1	TRBJ2-1	-	TGTGCCAGCAGTGAATGGGGGGGAGGGCCCCACAATGAGCAGTTCTTC	CASSEWGGGPHNEQFF
-	TRBV7-6	TRBJ1-2	once	TGTGCCAGCAGCGCCAAAACAGGGATTCTTTATTCGGAGGGCTACACCTTC	CASSAKTGILYSEGYTF
TRBD2	TRBV9	TRBJ2-1	-	TGTGCCAGCAGCGTAGCCCTAGGTAGCGGGAGGGGTCATGAGCAGTTCTTC	CASSVALGSGRGHEQFF
-	TRBV19	TRBJ1-5	-	TGTGCCAGTAGTTCAAAGACCAGGGGAGGTAATCAGCCCCAGCATTTT	CASSSKTRGGNQPQHF
-	TRBV4-3	TRBJ2-1	-	TGCGCCAGCAGCCAAGATTCAGCGGAACTAAACAATGAGCAGTTCTTC	CASSQDSAELNNEQFF
-	TRBV2	TRBJ2-7	-	TGTGCCAGCAGTGACAACAGGAGAAACTCCTACGAGCAGTACTTC	CASSDNRRNSYEQYF
-	TRBV11-2	TRBJ2-3	-	TGTGCCAGCAGCTTTGGGGGCAAGGCGGGCATTAGCACAGATACGCAGTATTTT	CASSFGGKAGISTDTQYF
-	TRBV14	TRBJ2-7	-	TGTGCCAGCAGCCAAGTAATGGGTGGGAATCCCTACGAGCAGTACTTC	CASSQVMGGNPYEQYF
TRBD2	TRBV27	TRBJ2-7	-	TGTGCCAGCAGTTTCTTACGACTAGCCGGCTACGAGCAGTACTTC	CASSFLRLAGYEQYF
-	TRBV27	TRBJ1-3	-	TGTGCCAGCAGCAGGGGAAACACCATATATTTT	CASSRGNTIYF
-	TRBV11-2	TRBJ1-1	-	TGTGCCAGCAGCTTAGACAGTTATGAAGCTTTCTTT	CASSLDSYEAFF
TRBD2	TRBV28	TRBJ2-6	-	TGTGCCAGCAGTTTAACGCTAGCGGGAGACCTGTTGCAGGGGGCCAACGTCCTGACTTTC	CASSLTLAGDLLQGANVLTF
TRBD2	TRBV4-1	TRBJ2-3	-	TGCGCCAGCAGCCTTTATCCACCATTGACTAGCGGGAGGATGGCAGATACGCAGTATTTT	CASSLYPPLTSGRMADTQYF
-	TRBV10-1	TRBJ1-1	few	TGCGCCAGCAGTGATGCGGCAGGGAGCGCTGAAGCTTTCTTT	CASSDAAGSAEAFF
-	TRBV27	TRBJ1-4	-	TGTGCCAGCAGTTCGAGACAGGCCCCTAATGAAAAACTGTTTTTT	CASSSRQAPNEKLFF
TRBD1	TRBV19	TRBJ2-1	-	TGTGCCAGTAGTGGGGGACAGGGGACTAACGGTGAGCAGTTCTTC	CASSGGQGTNGEQFF
TRBD2	TRBV7-8	TRBJ2-7	-	TGTGCCAGCAGCGGTAGCGGGAGCTCCTACGAGCAGTACTTC	CASSGSGSSYEQYF
TRBD2	TRBV13	TRBJ2-1	-	TGTGCCAGCAGCTTAGGTAGCGGGTATGAGCAGTTCTTC	CASSLGSGYEQFF
-	TRBV4-3	TRBJ1-1	-	TGCGCCAGCGGAACGGCCTACATGAACACTGAAGCTTTCTTT	CASGTAYMNTEAFF
TRBD2	TRBV10-3	TRBJ2-3	-	TGTGCCATCAGGAGAGCGGGAGAACAGAATACGCAGTATTTT	CAIRRAGEQNTQYF
-	TRBV21-1	TRBJ1-1	-	TGTGCCAGCAGCATCCTCCCGGGACCCAAGTCCGGCACTGAAGCTTTCTTT	CASSILPGPKSGTEAFF
-	TRBV7-9	TRBJ1-1	few	TGTGCCAGCAGCCGTAGAAGAGGGGAGAACACTGAAGCTTTCTTT	CASSRRRGENTEAFF